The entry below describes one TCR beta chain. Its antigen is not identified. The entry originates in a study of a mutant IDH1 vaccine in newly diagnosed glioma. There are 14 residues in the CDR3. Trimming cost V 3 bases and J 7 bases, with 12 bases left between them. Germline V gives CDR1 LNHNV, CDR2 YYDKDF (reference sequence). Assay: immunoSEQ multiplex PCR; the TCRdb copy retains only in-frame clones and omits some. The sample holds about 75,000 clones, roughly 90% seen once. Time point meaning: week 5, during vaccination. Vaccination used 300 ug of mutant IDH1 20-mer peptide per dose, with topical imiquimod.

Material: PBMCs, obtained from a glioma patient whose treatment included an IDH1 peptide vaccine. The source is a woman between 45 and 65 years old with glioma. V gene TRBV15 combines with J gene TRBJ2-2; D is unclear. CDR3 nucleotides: TGTGCCACCAGCAGCGACCTTCCCTTCGGGGAGCTGTTTTTT. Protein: CATSSDLPFGELFF.